One and the same sample provided the 26 T cell receptor beta chains below, sequenced in a study of metastatic and nonmetastatic thyroid tumors. TCRdb reassembled clones from the PCR reads with MiXCR. The table lists about 59,000 clones, 25% to 30% of them singletons. All patients reached thyroid surgery having received no treatment beforehand. The sequenced sample was blood. The source of these receptors is a female donor with papillary thyroid cancer or a benign thyroid nodule (not recorded which). Some clones in this sample may be carry-over from other donors' samples.

This clone is categorized as medium-sized. The chain couples TRBV27 to TRBJ2-7, with 7 bases that match TRBD2. The CDR3 length is 11 residues. V dropped 6 bases and J dropped 6; count of bases not matched to a gene: 2. The V gene's germline CDR1 is MNHEY and CDR2 SMNVEV (reference sequence). In DNA form, the CDR3 reads TGTGCCAGCAGGTGGGGGGGCGAGCAGTACTTC. Amino acid sequence: CASRWGGEQYF.

This clone turned up a few times. The chain is built from TRBV11-1 and TRBJ2-7; D not certain. V lost 1 base and J 2 bases, leaving 15 bases between the germline ends. Germline CDR1 is SGHAT and CDR2 is FQDESV (reference sequence). The CDR3 is 16 residues long. CDR3 coding DNA: TGTGCCAGCAGCTTAGAGTACAGCCTCCACCCCTACGAGCAGTACTTC. The encoded protein is CASSLEYSLHPYEQYF.

V usage is TRBV20-1 and J usage is TRBJ2-7; D not resolved. The CDR3 loop spans 12 amino acids. Trimming removed 3 bases at V and 2 bases at J, with 8 bases between. Germline loops: CDR1 DFQATT, CDR2 SNEGSKA (reference sequence). The CDR3 spells CSASLQPYEQYF. CDR3 coding DNA: TGCAGTGCTAGCTTACAGCCCTACGAGCAGTACTTC.

V gene TRBV4-1 combines with J gene TRBJ2-1, with 7 bases fitting TRBD2. CDR1 MGHRA and CDR2 YSYEKL come from the germline V gene. The CDR3 runs to 17 residues. J gave up 3 bases and V 1 base, and 9 bases lay outside the gene matches. CDR3 in amino acids: CASSQVNLGLDYNEQFF. In DNA, the CDR3 is TGCGCCAGCAGCCAAGTGAATCTCGGACTAGACTACAATGAGCAGTTCTTC.

The chain is built from TRBV5-1 and TRBJ2-7, with 14 bases matching TRBD2. The CDR3 sequence is 19 residues long. The V gene's germline CDR1 is SGHRS and CDR2 YFSETQ. The junction had 12 bases not matched to a gene; V was cut back by 3 bases and J by 1 base. This CDR3 is CASSSPNGTSGSWSYEQYF. DNA for the CDR3: TGCGCCAGCAGCTCCCCTAACGGGACTAGCGGGAGTTGGTCCTACGAGCAGTACTTC. The complete variable domain, with remaining parts taken from reference TRBV5-1 and TRBJ2-7, reads KAGVTQTPRYLIKTRGQQVTLSCSPISGHRSVSWYQQTPGQGLQFLFEYFSETQRNKGNFPGRFSGRQFSNSRSEMNVSTLELGDSALYLCASSSPNGTSGSWSYEQYFGPGTRLTVT.

This clone ranks as medium-sized. The chain employs TRBV2 and TRBJ1-6; the D is unclear. The germline V and J ends were trimmed by 1 base and 10 bases, with 11 bases remaining between them. From germline, CDR1 is SNHLY and CDR2 FYNNEI. The CDR3 extends over 14 amino acids. This CDR3 reads CASSEEGMVSPLHF. The CDR3 DNA reads TGTGCCAGCAGTGAAGAGGGAATGGTATCACCCCTCCACTTT. The entire variable domain, with the rest obtained from reference TRBV2 and TRBJ1-6, is as follows: EPEVTQTPSHQVTQMGQEVILRCVPISNHLYFYWYRQILGQKVEFLVSFYNNEISEKSEIFDDQFSVERPDGSNFTLKIRSTKLEDSAMYFCASSEEGMVSPLHFGNGTRLTVT.

This clone was detected only a few times. The chain couples TRBV4-1 to TRBJ2-5, with TRBD2 matching over 11 bases. From germline, CDR1 is MGHRA and CDR2 YSYEKL. Losses at the gene ends were 0 bases for V and 4 bases for J; bases not matched to a gene: 7. The CDR3 loop spans 17 amino acids. The CDR3 coding sequence is TGCGCCAGCAGCCAAGATCGTAGCGGGGGGGCCCGAGAGACCCAGTACTTC. Its protein is CASSQDRSGGARETQYF.

This clone was counted only a few times. The gene calls are TRBV6-2 or TRBV6-3 and TRBJ2-7; D is undetermined. Looked up from germline, CDR1 is MNHEY and CDR2 is SVGEGT. V lost 5 bases to trimming and J lost 0 bases, with 8 bases between them. The CDR3 spans 13 residues. The CDR3 DNA sequence: TGTGCCAGCAGTCAGCGTAACTCCTACGAGCAGTACTTC. Amino acids: CASSQRNSYEQYF.

This clone came up many times. This chain uses TRBV11-2 with TRBJ2-3, with 7 bases aligning to TRBD2. In germline, CDR1 is SGHAT, CDR2 FQNNGV. The CDR3 sequence is 15 residues long. J gave up 6 bases and V 7 bases, and 13 bases lay outside the gene matches. The CDR3 spells CASTPLGGKGDTQYF. DNA for the CDR3: TGTGCCAGCACCCCCCTGGGAGGGAAGGGGGATACGCAGTATTTT.

This clone has a handful of counts. V is TRBV2 and J is TRBJ2-7, with TRBD1 matching over 8 bases. The CDR3 totals 13 residues. Germline CDR1 and CDR2: SNHLY and FYNNEI. With 4 bases clipped from V and 3 bases from J, the junction kept 2 bases outside the gene matches. The CDR3 spells CASSGTGSYEQYF. Here the CDR3 DNA reads TGTGCCAGCAGTGGGACAGGGAGCTACGAGCAGTACTTC.

J is TRBJ1-1 and V is TRBV4-1; D call uncertain. This CDR3 spans 14 amino acids. V was cut by 2 bases and J by 1 base, with 8 bases left in between. Germline V gene lookup returns CDR1 MGHRA and CDR2 YSYEKL. The DNA for the CDR3 is TGCGCCAGCAGCCAACCGCTTCGGAACACTGAAGCTTTCTTT. Amino acid sequence: CASSQPLRNTEAFF.

This clone appeared a few times. This chain connects TRBV6-5 to TRBJ2-5; 9 bases map to TRBD2. Unmatched junction bases numbered 11, after V lost 2 bases and J lost 1 base. The CDR3 runs 18 residues. Germline V CDR1 and CDR2: MNHEY, SVGAGI. CDR3 region: CASSYGASGKAIQETQYF. CDR3 bases: TGTGCCAGCAGTTACGGGGCTAGCGGGAAAGCCATCCAAGAGACCCAGTACTTC.

The chain has TRBV10-1 and TRBJ2-2; 8 nucleotides align to TRBD1. J was trimmed by 8 bases and V by 4 bases; bases with no gene match: 6. The germline V gene has CDR1 WNHNN and CDR2 SYGVQD (reference sequence). The CDR3 is 14 residues long. CDR3 sequence: CASSGGQALGELFF. CDR3 nucleotide sequence: TGCGCCAGCAGTGGGGGACAGGCCCTGGGGGAGCTGTTTTTT.

By proportion, this clone is medium-sized. This chain uses TRBV19 with TRBJ1-3, with D uncertain. Germline loops: CDR1 LNHDA, CDR2 SQIVND (reference sequence). Trimming stripped 4 bases from V and 1 base from J, with 11 bases between. The CDR3 is made up of 15 amino acids. The CDR3 region is CASSTHVGSGNTIYF. The DNA of the CDR3 is TGTGCCAGTAGTACCCACGTGGGTTCTGGAAACACCATATATTTT.

This clone was seen repeatedly, ten times or more. The chain couples TRBV12-2 to TRBJ2-2; the D call in the table, TRBD2, was not verified against the DNA. TRBV12-2 is a documented pseudogene. This CDR3 contains 18 residues. CDR3 residues: CASRQLRARQMNTGELFF. CDR3 bases: TGTGCAAGTCGCCAGCTTAGGGCTAGGCAGATGAACACCGGGGAGCTGTTTTTT.

The CDR3: CASSLGRQLTGHNTEAFF. CDR3 coding DNA: TGCGCCAGCAGCTTGGGTAGGCAGTTGACGGGACACAACACTGAAGCTTTCTTT. V and J are TRBV5-1 and TRBJ1-1, with a weak D call TRBD1 (6 bases). Trimming took 0 bases from V and 2 from J, leaving 20 bases between them. Germline V lookup: CDR1 SGHRS, CDR2 YFSETQ. The CDR3 spans 18 residues.

This clone was detected ten times or more. The chain links TRBV12-3 or TRBV12-4 to TRBJ1-6; no definite D call. CDR3 size: 13 residues. The V and J ends lost 4 bases and 6 bases respectively, with 7 bases between them. CDR3 coding DNA: TGTGCCAGCAGTTACAGAATTAATTCACCCCTCCACTTT. It is translated as CASSYRINSPLHF.

This clone has a handful of counts. The chain employs TRBV27 and TRBJ2-7; the match to TRBD2 covers 9 bases. The CDR3 extends over 14 amino acids. Germline-derived CDR1 and CDR2 are MNHEY and SMNVEV (reference sequence). The ends lost 7 bases at V and 3 bases at J; junction bases unmatched: 7. The CDR3: CASKVGLAVYEQYF. The CDR3 DNA is TGTGCCAGCAAGGTGGGACTAGCAGTCTACGAGCAGTACTTC.

This clone has more than one count but fewer than ten. CDR3 in amino acids: CASAGGQGAGEQYF. CDR3 DNA: TGTGCCAGCGCGGGGGGACAGGGGGCGGGGGAGCAGTACTTC. The rearrangement uses TRBV6-1 and TRBJ2-7; 12 bases agree with TRBD1. V lost 8 bases to trimming and J lost 7 bases; unmatched junction nucleotides: 9. Per germline, CDR1 MNHNS and CDR2 SASEGT. The CDR3 is 14 amino acids.

This chain uses TRBV2 with TRBJ1-2, with 7 positions matching TRBD1. In germline, CDR1 is SNHLY, CDR2 FYNNEI. There are 12 residues in the CDR3. The junction had 5 bases not matched to a gene; V was cut back by 6 bases and J by 7 bases. The CDR3 nucleotides are TGTGCCAGCAGACCCGACAGGGCTGGCTACACCTTC. Residues: CASRPDRAGYTF.

This clone was recorded many times. The J gene is TRBJ2-1, the V gene TRBV6-1; D not resolved. Germline values: CDR1 MNHNS, CDR2 SASEGT. This CDR3 is built from 15 residues. V lost 1 base and J 2 bases, leaving 9 bases between the germline ends. This CDR3 is CASSEEPSPYNEQFF. CDR3 bases: TGTGCCAGCAGTGAAGAGCCATCCCCCTACAATGAGCAGTTCTTC.

The V call is TRBV10-1, the J call TRBJ2-7; TRBD2 matches 10 bases. The CDR3 runs 14 residues. Trimming removed 0 bases from V and 10 bases from J; junction bases left unmatched: 6. Germline-derived CDR1 and CDR2 are WNHNN and SYGVQD (reference sequence). Here the CDR3 reads CASSESSLAGEQYF. The CDR3, as DNA: TGCGCCAGCAGTGAGTCGAGCCTAGCGGGGGAACAGTACTTC.

This clone occurred a few times. The gene calls are TRBV30 and TRBJ1-6, with D unresolved. Germline values: CDR1 GTSNPN, CDR2 SVGIG (reference sequence). The CDR3 spans 15 residues. V gave up 0 bases and J gave up 6 bases, with 12 bases separating them. CDR3 coding DNA: TGTGCCTGGAGTGTAAGGTCCACGGGTAATTCACCCCTCCACTTT. Its translation is CAWSVRSTGNSPLHF.

Only a few counts were recorded for this clone. The J gene is TRBJ2-1, the V gene TRBV19; D is perhaps TRBD2 (5 bases). The germline gives CDR1 LNHDA, CDR2 SQIVND (reference sequence). CDR3 length: 12 amino acids. Between the trimmed V and J ends, which lost 7 bases and 9 bases, there was a span of 13 bases. As DNA, the CDR3 is TGTGCCAGTACCCCAGACCGGGGTGAGCAGTTCTTC. Translating gives CASTPDRGEQFF.

This clone turned up a few times. This sequence joins TRBV19 and TRBJ1-5; 9 bases are a match to TRBD1. V lost 5 bases and J lost 7; bases outside the gene matches: 3. CDR3 length equals 13 residues. Germline CDR1 is LNHDA and CDR2 is SQIVND (reference sequence). For the CDR3, the DNA is TGTGCCAGTAGTTCGGGACAGGGCCAGCCCCAGCATTTT. This translates into CASSSGQGQPQHF.

This clone has more than one count but fewer than ten. The chain has TRBV6-1 and TRBJ2-2, with a possible D match to TRBD2 (5 bases). The germline CDR1 and CDR2 sequences are MNHNS and SASEGT. The CDR3 runs 14 residues. The V end was cut by 4 bases, the J end by 0 bases, with 6 bases between. CDR3 amino acids: CASSVGANTGELFF. The CDR3 DNA reads TGTGCCAGCAGTGTCGGGGCGAACACCGGGGAGCTGTTTTTT.